This T cell receptor (beta chain) was found in a study of T cell responses to AZD1222 COVID-19 vaccine. Clones were sequenced by immunoSEQ multiplex PCR, and TCRdb holds only the in-frame ones, with some missing. The table includes fewer than 200,000 clones, roughly 90% detected once. A few counts support this clone. CDR1 is SGHTA and CDR2 is FQGNSA in the germline V gene. The CDR3 spans 14 residues. Deletions cut 0 bases from V and 7 bases from J, with 12 bases between. The sequencing here drew on peripheral blood, taken 28 days after the second AZD1222 dose. The V call is TRBV7-2, the J call TRBJ2-5; a possible D gene is TRBD1 (5 bases). The receptor was derived from an adult who received the AZD1222 COVID-19 vaccine. CDR3 loop: CASSLAEWGGTQYF. The CDR3 bases are TGTGCCAGCAGCTTAGCGGAATGGGGCGGGACCCAGTACTTC.